These 3 T cell receptor beta chains came from one sample sequenced in a study of blood T cell repertoires in COVID-19. Sequencing used immunoSEQ multiplex PCR; TCRdb keeps in-frame clones, though not all of them. The data contain 60,000 to 80,000 clones, approximately 86% of them singletons. The specimen was peripheral blood. These receptor sequences come from a man aged 65-85 years with acute or convalescent COVID-19.

The V call is TRBV24-1, the J call TRBJ2-3; TRBD1 is a possible D gene (6 bases). CDR1 and CDR2 from the germline V gene are KGHDR and SFDVKD. Trimming removed 4 bases from V and 2 bases from J, with 15 bases in between. The CDR3 has 16 amino acids. Here the CDR3 reads CATSDVGASFTDTQYF. For the CDR3, the DNA is TGTGCCACCAGTGACGTGGGGGCTAGCTTCACAGATACGCAGTATTTT.

The sample holds one count of this clone. This sequence joins TRBV3-1 (or the pseudogene TRBV3-2) and TRBJ1-1, with D possibly TRBD1 on 5 matching bases. Germline CDR1 reads LGHDT; CDR2 reads YNNKEL (reference sequence). This CDR3 contains 12 residues. V was clipped by 2 bases and J by 6 bases, with 7 bases between them. In DNA, the CDR3 is TGTGCCAGCAGCCAACGGGGGTCTGAAGCTTTCTTT. Its translation: CASSQRGSEAFF.

The chain joins TRBV5-1 to TRBJ2-1, with 11 bases matching TRBD2. CDR3 length equals 17 residues. V was pared by 4 bases and J by 0 bases, with 6 bases of the junction left unmatched. Germline values: CDR1 SGHRS, CDR2 YFSETQ. The CDR3 here is CASSDRLAGSSYNEQFF. The CDR3, as DNA: TGCGCCAGCAGCGATCGACTAGCGGGAAGCTCCTACAATGAGCAGTTCTTC.